The clone carrying this TCR beta chain was seen more than once but under ten times. The antigen remains undetermined. The record originates from a study of glioma-infiltrating T cells after dendritic cell vaccination. About the study: Treatment, given 2003 to 2012, was autologous tumor lysate-pulsed dendritic cell vaccination.

The PCR used 60 V beta and 13 J beta primers. Here immunoSEQ multiplex PCR was the method, and the copy in TCRdb shows in-frame clones only, minus some. The data contain 72,000 or so clones, 87% of them singletons. Trimming took 8 bases from V and 7 from J, leaving 5 bases between them. CDR3 size: 9 residues. Per the germline V gene, CDR1 is MRHNA and CDR2 is SNTAGT. General observations from the study: Longer survival after dendritic cell vaccination followed higher pretreatment TIL content.

Described time point: after dendritic cell vaccination, including at tumor progression/relapse. This chain connects TRBV6-4 to TRBJ1-1, with D unresolved. This receptor was identified in a human donor with glioblastoma. This material consisted of blood, taken after dendritic cell vaccination. CDR3 protein: CASLNEAFF. CDR3 bases: TGTGCCAGCCTTAATGAAGCTTTCTTT.